A single sample gave rise to the 19 T cell receptor beta chains below, sequenced in a study of early T cells in non-severe SARS-CoV-2 infection. MiXCR, applied by TCRdb to the 5' RACE reads, yields one record per CDR3 protein. The top ten hold 9.1% of the sample, which has about 49,000 distinct CDR3 sequences, 10% to 15% seen once. Sequencing was carried out using whole blood. The source is an adult who was a healthcare worker with PCR-confirmed SARS-CoV-2 infection or an uninfected control (not recorded which).

The chain combines TRBV5-1 with TRBJ1-5; D possibly corresponds to TRBD1 (6 bases). This CDR3 contains 14 residues. Trimming cost V 5 bases and J 0 bases, with 9 bases left between them. Per germline, CDR1 SGHRS and CDR2 YFSETQ. This chain's CDR3 is CASSPGDSNQPQHF. The CDR3 DNA is TGCGCCAGCAGTCCAGGGGATAGCAATCAGCCCCAGCATTTT.

This clonotype occurred once. The chain is built from TRBV20-1 and TRBJ2-3; D is tentatively TRBD1 or TRBD2 (5 bases each). This CDR3 has 15 residues. The V and J ends lost 5 bases and 3 bases respectively, with 18 bases between them. The germline V gene encodes CDR1 DFQATT and CDR2 SNEGSKA (reference sequence). In nucleotides, the CDR3 is TGCAGTGCTCCCCGGGGCGGTATGAGAACAGATACGCAGTATTTT. As protein: CSAPRGGMRTDTQYF.

This clonotype was seen ten or more times. This chain joins TRBV2 and TRBJ2-7, with TRBD2 identical over 7 bases. Germline V CDR1 and CDR2: SNHLY, FYNNEI. The CDR3 extends over 14 amino acids. V gave up 3 bases and J gave up 2 bases; unmatched junction bases: 4. The CDR3 reads CASSDPRGTYEQYF. The CDR3 region has the DNA TGTGCCAGCAGTGACCCGCGGGGGACCTACGAGCAGTACTTC.

This clonotype was recorded a few times. The chain couples TRBV4-2 to TRBJ2-2; the match to TRBD1 covers 9 bases. Germline V CDR1 and CDR2: LGHNA, YNFKEQ. V was clipped by 4 bases and J by 4 bases; unmatched bases: 4. The CDR3 runs 15 residues. Here the CDR3 DNA reads TGTGCCAGCAGCCGCACAGGGGGCGTCACCGGGGAGCTGTTTTTT. It specifies CASSRTGGVTGELFF.

The sample holds a few counts of this clonotype. The junction shows a germline mismatch at one end, possibly a read error. For the CDR3, the DNA is TGTGCTAGCAGCCCCGGGCAACGACAAGAGACCCAGTACTTC. Translating gives CASSPGQRQETQYF. The chain carries TRBV7-7 and TRBJ2-5; D is unresolved. This CDR3 contains 14 residues. Germline CDR1 is SSHAT and CDR2 is FNYEAQ (reference sequence).

At least ten counts were recorded for this clonotype. In DNA form, the CDR3 reads TGTGCCAGCAGCCCAGGACAGCCCCAAGAGACCCAGTACTTC. Amino acids: CASSPGQPQETQYF. The chain uses TRBV9 and TRBJ2-5, with a tentative D call TRBD1 (6 bases). The CDR3 totals 14 residues. Trimming removed 4 bases from V and 1 base from J, with 11 bases in between. Germline V gene data show CDR1 as SGDLS and CDR2 as YYNGEE. Filled out from reference TRBV9 and TRBJ2-5, the complete variable domain reads DSGVTQTPKHLITATGQRVTLRCSPRSGDLSVYWYQQSLDQGLQFLIQYYNGEERAKGNILERFSAQQFPDLHSELNLSSLELGDSALYFCASSPGQPQETQYFGPGTRLLVL.

This clonotype was detected only a few times. This chain connects TRBV6-6 to TRBJ2-2; 7 bases map to TRBD1. Germline-derived CDR1 and CDR2 are MNHNY and SVGAGI (reference sequence). V gave up 9 bases and J gave up 1 base; unmatched junction bases: 5. The length of the CDR3 is 14 residues. The CDR3 nucleotides read TGTGCCAGTCCTCGGGACAGGAACACCGGGGAGCTGTTTTTT. Amino acid sequence: CASPRDRNTGELFF.

The CDR3 loop is CASSLGRTGGNQPQHF. The CDR3 DNA sequence: TGTGCCAGCAGCTTGGGTAGAACAGGGGGCAATCAGCCCCAGCATTTT. The V call is TRBV5-6, the J call TRBJ1-5; 7 bases fit TRBD1. With 0 bases clipped from V and 2 bases from J, the junction kept 5 bases outside the gene matches. Per the germline V gene, CDR1 is SGHDT and CDR2 is YYEEEE. The CDR3 covers 16 residues.

In DNA form, the CDR3 reads TGTGCCAGCAGCAAAGGGGGAGGTTACAATGAGCAGTTCTTC. As protein: CASSKGGGYNEQFF. The chain joins TRBV21-1 to TRBJ2-1; the D call TRBD2 from the table was never checked on the DNA. TRBV21-1 is a listed pseudogene. CDR3 length equals 14 residues.

The CDR3 loop is CSARVGKGVSYEQYF. The CDR3 region has the DNA TGCAGTGCTAGAGTCGGGAAGGGGGTCTCCTACGAGCAGTACTTC. The chain links TRBV20-1 to TRBJ2-7, with D tentatively TRBD1 (6 bases). The CDR3 has 15 residues. V lost 1 base, J lost 0 bases, and 13 bases lay in between. Germline V lookup: CDR1 DFQATT, CDR2 SNEGSKA (reference sequence).

This clonotype was recorded at least ten times. The chain employs TRBV12-3 or TRBV12-4 and TRBJ1-6; 7 nucleotides match TRBD1. CDR3 length: 15 amino acids. Losses at the gene ends were 4 bases for V and 5 bases for J; bases not matched to a gene: 5. The CDR3 DNA reads TGTGCCAGCAGTTCCGACAGGGCCCATAATTCACCCCTCCACTTT. Amino acids: CASSSDRAHNSPLHF.

The gene calls are TRBV24-1 and TRBJ2-3, with 13 bases identical to TRBD2. CDR3 length equals 21 residues. The V segment lost 4 bases and the J segment 0 bases; nucleotides outside the gene matches: 15. CDR1 and CDR2 from the germline V gene are KGHDR and SFDVKD. Here the CDR3 DNA reads TGTGCCACCAGTGACTCGGACAGCCGACTAGCGGGAGGTTGGAGCACAGATACGCAGTATTTT. It codes for CATSDSDSRLAGGWSTDTQYF.

This clonotype has just a few counts. The chain links TRBV11-3 to TRBJ2-5; TRBD2 aligns across 9 bases. The CDR3 length is 16 residues. Looked up from germline, CDR1 is SGHNT and CDR2 is YENEEA. V lost 6 bases to trimming and J lost 7 bases; unmatched junction nucleotides: 15. The CDR3: CASRLPGLAAEGTQYF. As DNA, the CDR3 is TGTGCCAGCAGGTTACCGGGACTAGCCGCCGAAGGGACCCAGTACTTC.

This clonotype was recorded a few times. The rearrangement links TRBV6-4 to TRBJ1-2, with D perhaps matching TRBD1 (6 bases). Trimming shortened V by 5 bases and J by 4 bases, and 17 bases separated the two germline ends. Germline CDR1 is MRHNA and CDR2 is SNTAGT. This CDR3 is 15 amino acids long. The CDR3 DNA reads TGTGCCAGCAGTCCACAGGGTCAGAGGGGCTATGGCTACACCTTC. Translated, it gives CASSPQGQRGYGYTF.

V is TRBV4-1 and J is TRBJ1-6; TRBD1 might be the D (5 bases). The V gene's germline CDR1 is MGHRA and CDR2 YSYEKL. The V end was cut by 1 base, the J end by 8 bases, with 24 bases between. This CDR3 comprises 19 residues. In DNA form, the CDR3 reads TGCGCCAGCAGCCAAGTTAAGTCGATATTTGGAGGGGAGGATTCACCCCTCCACTTT. Protein: CASSQVKSIFGGEDSPLHF.

The V call is TRBV12-5, the J call TRBJ1-2, with D uncertain. Germline lookup yields CDR1 LGHNT and CDR2 FRNRAP. Trimming removed 1 base from V and 4 bases from J, with 10 bases in between. This CDR3 is built from 14 residues. CDR3: CASGLARGLYGYTF. CDR3 sequence (DNA): TGTGCTAGTGGTTTGGCCCGTGGGCTCTATGGCTACACCTTC.

The gene calls are TRBV28 and TRBJ2-3; D is possibly TRBD1 (5 bases). CDR3 length: 16 amino acids. V was trimmed by 2 bases and J by 1 base, leaving 13 bases between them. Germline loops: CDR1 MDHEN, CDR2 SYDVKM. The CDR3 sequence is CASSLRQLLGTDTQYF. As DNA, the CDR3 is TGTGCCAGCAGTTTAAGACAGCTACTTGGCACAGATACGCAGTATTTT.

This clonotype was picked up many times. This chain joins TRBV29-1 and TRBJ1-5; 9 bases map to TRBD1. V shed 6 bases and J 4 bases; nucleotides not matched to a gene: 1. The CDR3 is made up of 12 amino acids. Looked up from germline, CDR1 is SQVTM and CDR2 is ANQGSEA. CDR3 DNA: TGCAGCGTCGGACAGGGGAATCAGCCCCAGCATTTT. This translates into CSVGQGNQPQHF.

This clonotype was counted between two and nine times. The V gene is TRBV29-1, the J gene TRBJ1-6, with 7 bases fitting TRBD1. CDR1 is SQVTM, CDR2 ANQGSEA, per germline. The V and J ends lost 3 bases and 7 bases, in that order; junction bases with no gene match: 3. This CDR3 is built from 13 residues. Here the CDR3 reads CSVETGRNSPLHF. CDR3 sequence (DNA): TGCAGCGTTGAGACAGGGAGGAATTCACCCCTCCACTTT.